The rows below give T cell receptor beta chains drawn from one sample of a study of T cells in Graves' hyperthyroidism and ophthalmopathy. TCRdb used MiXCR to reprocess the multiplex PCR reads, holding one entry per CDR3 protein. This table has around 700,000 distinct CDR3 sequences, 15% to 20% appearing once. The specimen sequenced was blood. All receptors derive from a woman aged 45-65 years with Graves' hyperthyroidism that later progressed to Graves' ophthalmopathy. CDR3s include the opening cysteine and the closing phenylalanine or tryptophan. The D gene is left open where the match is weak. Only some rows state a clone size, as once, few, many or a class for expanded clones.

few,.,TRBJ2-3,TRBV19,CASTRGSGAPNTDTQYF,TGTGCCAGTACTAGGGGGTCAGGGGCCCCGAACACAGATACGCAGTATTTT
few,TRBD1,TRBJ1-1,TRBV29-1,CSGAFPGGIIEAFF,TGCAGCGGCGCTTTTCCAGGGGGCATAATTGAAGCTTTCTTT
few,.,TRBJ1-5,TRBV12-3/TRBV12-4,CASRPQGWDQPQHF,TGTGCCAGCAGACCACAGGGATGGGATCAGCCCCAGCATTTT
few,TRBD2,TRBJ2-2,TRBV7-8,CASSPIRGAGELFF,TGTGCCAGCAGCCCCATCCGGGGGGCCGGGGAGCTGTTTTTT
many,.,TRBJ1-5,TRBV30,CAWSVRGRGPNQPQHF,TGTGCCTGGAGTGTAAGGGGGAGAGGGCCCAATCAGCCCCAGCATTTT
many,.,TRBJ1-5,TRBV2,CASSKGLSNQPQHF,TGTGCCAGCAGCAAGGGGTTAAGCAATCAGCCCCAGCATTTT
many,.,TRBJ1-6,TRBV12-3/TRBV12-4,CASSLKTGYSPLHF,TGTGCCAGCAGTTTGAAAACAGGTTATTCACCCCTCCACTTT
.,.,TRBJ1-3,TRBV19,CASRKGTPSGNTIYF,TGTGCCAGTAGGAAGGGGACACCCTCTGGAAACACCATATATTTT
.,.,TRBJ2-1,TRBV6-1,CASNEGQRRDNEQFF,TGTGCCAGCAACGAGGGACAGCGGAGGGACAATGAGCAGTTCTTC
.,.,TRBJ1-2,TRBV27,CASSPRGLLYGYTF,TGTGCCAGCAGCCCCCGGGGACTTCTCTATGGCTACACCTTC
many,TRBD2,TRBJ2-5,TRBV7-8,CASSLVGLAVEETQYF,TGTGCCAGCAGCTTAGTGGGACTAGCCGTTGAAGAGACCCAGTACTTC
many,.,TRBJ2-2,TRBV2,CASGQTANTGELFF,TGTGCCAGCGGCCAGACAGCGAACACCGGGGAGCTGTTTTTT
few,.,TRBJ1-1,TRBV19,CASSITIAGWNTEAFF,TGTGCCAGTAGTATAACTATAGCAGGGTGGAACACTGAAGCTTTCTTT
.,.,TRBJ1-1,TRBV6-1,CASNARTGTYEAFF,TGTGCCAGCAATGCCCGCACAGGGACTTATGAAGCTTTCTTT
.,.,TRBJ1-1,TRBV6-1,CASSEASGGTEAFF,TGTGCCAGCAGTGAAGCGTCCGGGGGCACTGAAGCTTTCTTT
.,TRBD1,TRBJ1-2,TRBV7-8,CASSLLQGATNYGYTF,TGTGCCAGCAGCTTGTTACAGGGGGCAACTAACTATGGCTACACCTTC
.,.,TRBJ2-7,TRBV10-1,CASSLGGKDEQYF,TGCGCCAGCAGTTTAGGGGGAAAGGACGAGCAGTACTTC
.,.,TRBJ1-2,TRBV29-1,CSVEQGDDYTF,TGCAGCGTTGAACAGGGTGACGACTACACCTTC
many,.,TRBJ2-3,TRBV24-1,CATSVGTHTVGDTQYF,TGTGCCACCAGTGTGGGGACTCACACGGTGGGAGATACGCAGTATTTT
.,TRBD1,TRBJ1-5,TRBV6-1,CASSPGGFIQPQHF,TGTGCCAGCAGCCCAGGGGGGTTTATTCAGCCCCAGCATTTT
many,TRBD2,TRBJ2-5,TRBV3-1,CASSETGTSPSQETQYF,TGTGCCAGCAGCGAAACCGGGACTAGCCCCTCCCAAGAGACCCAGTACTTC
many,.,TRBJ1-1,TRBV12-3/TRBV12-4,CASSSIRGLNTEAFF,TGTGCCAGCAGTTCTATAAGAGGGCTGAACACTGAAGCTTTCTTT
few,.,TRBJ1-2,TRBV4-1,CASSQDWGALALYTF,TGCGCCAGCAGCCAAGACTGGGGGGCACTGGCACTCTACACCTTC
many,.,TRBJ2-1,TRBV27,CASGQTGSMSNEQFF,TGTGCCAGCGGCCAAACAGGGTCGATGTCCAATGAGCAGTTCTTC
.,.,TRBJ1-2,TRBV5-1,CASSLTGEHGYTF,TGCGCCAGCAGCTTGACGGGGGAGCATGGCTACACCTTC
.,TRBD1,TRBJ1-2,TRBV4-2,CASGYDRVSNYGYTF,TGTGCCAGCGGATACGACAGGGTATCTAACTATGGCTACACCTTC
.,.,TRBJ2-2,TRBV10-2,CASSGAGELFF,TGCGCCAGCAGTGGAGCCGGGGAGCTGTTTTTT
few,.,TRBJ2-1,TRBV2,CASMVEFF,TGTGCCAGTATGGTTGAGTTCTTC
.,.,TRBJ1-1,TRBV13,CASSLEDTESFF,TGTGCCAGCAGCTTAGAGGACACTGAATCTTTCTTT
few,.,TRBJ1-2,TRBV5-1,CASSLSGGNYGYTF,TGCGCCAGCAGCTTGTCTGGCGGTAACTATGGCTACACCTTC
.,TRBD1,TRBJ1-1,TRBV19,CATYRGQSETEAFF,TGTGCCACTTACAGGGGGCAGTCGGAGACTGAAGCTTTCTTT
many,TRBD1,TRBJ2-5,TRBV20-1,CSARDLGQDQETQYF,TGCAGTGCTAGAGATTTGGGACAGGACCAAGAGACCCAGTACTTC
many,.,TRBJ2-5,TRBV3-1,CASSHTQGQTQYF,TGTGCCAGCAGCCACACTCAGGGACAGACCCAGTACTTC
many,TRBD2,TRBJ2-5,TRBV20-1,CSASLYSGATKETQYF,TGCAGTGCTTCCCTTTATAGCGGGGCGACTAAAGAGACCCAGTACTTC
.,.,TRBJ1-2,TRBV3-1,CASSQGGYSYYGYTF,TGTGCCAGCAGCCAAGGAGGTTACAGTTACTATGGCTACACCTTC
few,TRBD2,TRBJ2-5,TRBV5-4,CASSLALAGGKETQYF,TGTGCCAGCAGCTTGGCACTAGCGGGGGGGAAAGAGACCCAGTACTTC
many,.,TRBJ2-3,TRBV7-3,CASSRDRGGPDTQYF,TGTGCCAGCAGCAGAGACAGGGGAGGGCCAGATACGCAGTATTTT
.,TRBD1,TRBJ2-5,TRBV9,CASSVASGQVQETQYF,TGTGCCAGCAGCGTAGCTTCGGGACAGGTACAAGAGACCCAGTACTTC
once,.,TRBJ1-6,TRBV30,CAWSLGRNSPLHF,TGTGCCTGGAGTCTCGGAAGGAATTCACCCCTCCACTTT
many,.,TRBJ2-7,TRBV6-1,CASTWAGRSYEQYF,TGTGCCAGCACTTGGGCAGGGCGTTCCTACGAGCAGTACTTC
many,TRBD2,TRBJ2-1,TRBV12-3/TRBV12-4,CASSLAGLAGEAEQFF,TGTGCCAGCAGTTTAGCGGGACTAGCGGGGGAAGCTGAGCAGTTCTTC
few,TRBD1,TRBJ1-2,TRBV29-1,CSVEGTGLDYGYTF,TGCAGCGTTGAAGGGACAGGGTTGGACTATGGCTACACCTTC
.,.,TRBJ1-3,TRBV18,CASSPGTLSSGNTIYF,TGTGCCAGCTCCCCCGGGACATTGAGCTCTGGAAACACCATATATTTT
many,TRBD2,TRBJ2-3,TRBV20-1,CSARDGAGVSDTQYF,TGCAGTGCTAGAGATGGGGCGGGGGTTTCAGATACGCAGTATTTT
few,TRBD2,TRBJ2-5,TRBV7-9,CASRPEGLALGETQYF,TGTGCCAGCAGGCCGGAGGGACTAGCTCTTGGGGAGACCCAGTACTTC
many,.,TRBJ2-7,TRBV11-2,CASSLSFYEQYF,TGTGCCAGCAGCTTAAGCTTCTACGAGCAGTACTTC
few,.,TRBJ2-7,TRBV25-1,CASSESGVSEQYF,TGTGCCAGCAGTGAATCCGGTGTGTCCGAGCAGTACTTC
.,.,TRBJ1-2,TRBV20-1,CSADSTVRGGYTF,TGCAGTGCAGATTCGACGGTCCGTGGTGGCTACACCTTC
few,.,TRBJ1-6,TRBV7-2,CASSLASGRKSPLHF,TGTGCCAGCAGCTTAGCGTCAGGGAGGAAATCACCCCTCCACTTT
once,.,TRBJ1-2,TRBV6-5,CASSSSGFPAIYTF,TGTGCCAGCAGTTCTTCAGGATTCCCGGCTATCTACACCTTC
many,.,TRBJ2-1,TRBV20-1,CSAAVQQRRGYEQFF,TGCAGTGCCGCCGTCCAGCAGCGTAGGGGATATGAGCAGTTCTTC
few,.,TRBJ1-5,TRBV15,CATSRDRTERPQHF,TGTGCCACCAGCAGAGACCGGACCGAACGGCCCCAGCATTTT
.,.,TRBJ1-4,TRBV2,CASSEEGTNEKLFF,TGTGCCAGCAGTGAAGAGGGCACTAATGAAAAACTGTTTTTT
many,TRBD2,TRBJ2-7,TRBV11-2,CASSLLIAGGHEQYF,TGTGCCAGCAGCTTACTAATAGCGGGGGGCCACGAGCAGTACTTC
few,.,TRBJ1-4,TRBV5-1,CASSLSWSNNEKLFF,TGCGCCAGCAGCTTGTCGTGGAGCAATAATGAAAAACTGTTTTTT